A single sample gave rise to the 21 T cell receptor beta chains below, sequenced in a study of cytomegalovirus exposure and HLA in healthy donors. Clones were sequenced by immunoSEQ multiplex PCR, and TCRdb holds only the in-frame ones, with some missing. The sample has around 150,000 clones, roughly 90% seen once. The sample comprised PBMCs. The receptors derive from a woman between 18 and 30 years old in good health and CMV-seronegative.

The DNA for the CDR3 is TGCGCCAGCAGCCAAGAGGGCTCGGCTTACACCTTC. Residues: CASSQEGSAYTF. The chain recombines TRBV4-3 with TRBJ1-2; D gene uncertain. The CDR3 spans 12 residues. Germline values: CDR1 LGHNA, CDR2 YSLEER. Trimming left V 0 bases short and J 11 bases short, with 10 bases between.

The J gene is TRBJ1-5, the V gene TRBV2, with 8 bases fitting TRBD1. Germline CDR1 reads SNHLY; CDR2 reads FYNNEI. The J segment lost 4 bases and the V segment lost 11 bases, leaving 7 bases of the junction unmatched. CDR3 size: 13 residues. CDR3 sequence (DNA): TGTGCCGGACAGGGTGGAACGAATCAGCCCCAGCATTTT. This sequence encodes CAGQGGTNQPQHF.

The chain uses TRBV29-1 and TRBJ1-1; perhaps TRBD1 as D (6 bases). The V end was cut by 6 bases, the J end by 1 base, with 21 bases between. Germline CDR1 reads SQVTM; CDR2 reads ANQGSEA. The CDR3 has 16 residues. The CDR3 DNA is TGCAGCGTCAACAGGGACACGTTTAGGGAGAACACTGAAGCTTTCTTT. Translating gives CSVNRDTFRENTEAFF.

This clone was recorded many times. The chain couples TRBV2 to TRBJ1-4; 8 bases are a match to TRBD1. The trim removed 6 bases at V and 0 bases at J, leaving 3 bases unmatched. Germline CDR1 is SNHLY and CDR2 is FYNNEI. CDR3 size: 15 residues. CDR3 DNA: TGTGCCAGCAGGAGGGACAGGACAACTAATGAAAAACTGTTTTTT. Translated, it gives CASRRDRTTNEKLFF.

The chain is built from TRBV7-9 and TRBJ2-7, with no clear D. This CDR3 spans 14 amino acids. Germline-derived CDR1 and CDR2 are SEHNR and FQNEAQ (reference sequence). Trimming removed 4 bases at V and 2 bases at J, with 12 bases between. CDR3 residues: CASSSGLTTYEQYF. For the CDR3, the DNA is TGTGCCAGCAGCTCGGGTCTCACCACCTACGAGCAGTACTTC. The full variable domain, completed using reference TRBV7-9 and TRBJ2-7, is DTGVSQNPRHKITKRGQNVTFRCDPISEHNRLYWYRQTLGQGPEFLTYFQNEAQLEKSRLLSDRFSAERPKGSFSTLEIQRTEQGDSAMYLCASSSGLTTYEQYFGPGTRLTVT.

CDR3 in amino acids: CASSVDQGTDTQYF. As DNA, the CDR3 is TGTGCCAGCAGCGTAGACCAGGGCACAGATACGCAGTATTTT. V is TRBV9 and J is TRBJ2-3, with no clear D. V was pared by 0 bases and J by 1 base, with 6 bases between. The CDR3 extends over 14 amino acids. CDR1 and CDR2 (germline): SGDLS, YYNGEE.

This clone was counted once. The CDR3 reads CASSQLHGLSTYNEQFF. CDR3 bases: TGTGCCAGCAGCCAATTGCATGGACTTTCCACTTACAATGAGCAGTTCTTC. The chain carries TRBV14 and TRBJ2-1; a weak D match, TRBD2 (5 bases). Germline CDR1 and CDR2: SGHDN and FVKESK. The CDR3 is 17 amino acids. Trimming removed 2 bases at V and 4 bases at J, with 18 bases between.

This clone was recorded a few times. V gene TRBV5-5 combines with J gene TRBJ1-1, with 8 nucleotides matching TRBD1. The CDR3 loop spans 13 amino acids. Looked up from germline, CDR1 is SGHKS and CDR2 is YYEKEE (reference sequence). The J segment lost 9 bases and the V segment lost 0 bases, leaving 4 bases of the junction unmatched. For the CDR3, the DNA is TGTGCCAGCAGCTTGGCCTGGACAGGGAAAGCTTTCTTT. Translating it yields CASSLAWTGKAFF.

The chain employs TRBV6-5 and TRBJ1-1, with TRBD1 identical over 8 bases. Germline loops: CDR1 MNHEY, CDR2 SVGAGI. V shed 6 bases and J 4 bases; nucleotides not matched to a gene: 10. CDR3 length: 15 amino acids. The CDR3 coding sequence is TGTGCCAGCAGACAAACAGGGGGACGGGGCACTGAAGCTTTCTTT. It codes for CASRQTGGRGTEAFF.

In this sample, this clone turned up once. The chain uses TRBV5-1 and TRBJ2-1; TRBD1 matches 10 bases. Looked up from germline, CDR1 is SGHRS and CDR2 is YFSETQ. The CDR3 extends over 15 amino acids. V lost 4 bases and J lost 8; bases outside the gene matches: 9. The CDR3 loop is CASSGPLTGGDEQFF. CDR3 sequence (DNA): TGCGCCAGCAGCGGGCCCCTGACAGGGGGCGATGAGCAGTTCTTC. Full variable domain (outside the CDR3, taken from reference TRBV5-1 and TRBJ2-1): KAGVTQTPRYLIKTRGQQVTLSCSPISGHRSVSWYQQTPGQGLQFLFEYFSETQRNKGNFPGRFSGRQFSNSRSEMNVSTLELGDSALYLCASSGPLTGGDEQFFGPGTRLTVL.

The rearrangement uses TRBV7-2 and TRBJ2-1; the D gene is possibly TRBD1 (5 bases). The V gene lost 3 bases and the J gene lost 12 bases, with 12 bases spanning the gap. Germline lookup yields CDR1 SGHTA and CDR2 FQGNSA. This CDR3 comprises 12 residues. The CDR3 DNA follows: TGTGCCAGCAGCTTTGGGGCCGGTAGGCAGTTCTTC. Translated, it gives CASSFGAGRQFF.

The chain recombines TRBV4-1 with TRBJ2-4; 9 bases align to TRBD2. The CDR3 loop spans 21 amino acids. Germline assignment: CDR1 MGHRA and CDR2 YSYEKL. V dropped 4 bases and J dropped 2; count of bases not matched to a gene: 21. In nucleotides, the CDR3 is TGCGCCAGCAGCCCAACTGAAGTAGAGCGGGAGGTGGGTTTGACCAAAAACATTCAGTACTTC. Translated, it gives CASSPTEVEREVGLTKNIQYF.

This clone was detected only a few times. The chain employs TRBV30 and TRBJ1-1; D may be TRBD1 (5 bases). Germline CDR1 and CDR2: GTSNPN and SVGIG (reference sequence). The CDR3 has 12 amino acids. V lost 5 bases, J lost 3 bases, and 10 bases lay in between. As DNA, the CDR3 is TGTGCCTGGCAGGGAATGGACACTGAAGCTTTCTTT. This sequence encodes CAWQGMDTEAFF.

The chain links TRBV9 to TRBJ2-7, with 9 bases that match TRBD1. Germline V gene lookup returns CDR1 SGDLS and CDR2 YYNGEE. J gave up 6 bases and V 1 base, and 8 bases lay outside the gene matches. The CDR3 runs to 15 residues. CDR3 in DNA: TGTGCCAGCAGCGTATTGGGACAGGGAGAACGCGAGCAGTACTTC. Protein sequence: CASSVLGQGEREQYF.

The chain uses TRBV6-5 and TRBJ1-1, with a possible D match to TRBD1 (5 bases). V gave up 10 bases and J gave up 4 bases, with 16 bases separating them. The CDR3 runs 13 residues. CDR1 MNHEY and CDR2 SVGAGI come from the germline V gene. CDR3 in DNA: TGTGCCATCAGGGAGGGGTTGGGCACTGAAGCTTTCTTT. This gives the protein CAIREGLGTEAFF.

The rearrangement joins TRBV9 to TRBJ1-2, with D possibly TRBD1 on 5 matching bases. Trimming left V 0 bases short and J 12 bases short, with 12 bases between. The germline V gene has CDR1 SGDLS and CDR2 YYNGEE. The CDR3 has 12 amino acids. CDR3 sequence reads: CASSVATGDHTF. CDR3 coding DNA: TGTGCCAGCAGCGTAGCTACAGGTGATCACACCTTC.

The chain recombines TRBV19 with TRBJ1-5, with D unresolved. Germline V gives CDR1 LNHDA, CDR2 SQIVND (reference sequence). The CDR3 is made up of 15 amino acids. V was clipped by 4 bases and J by 2 bases, with 12 bases between them. CDR3 sequence reads: CASSTRELGNQPQHF. In nucleotides, the CDR3 is TGTGCCAGTAGTACCCGAGAGTTGGGCAATCAGCCCCAGCATTTT. The variable domain in full, completed from reference TRBV19 and TRBJ1-5, reads DGGITQSPKYLFRKEGQNVTLSCEQNLNHDAMYWYRQDPGQGLRLIYYSQIVNDFQKGDIAEGYSVSREKKESFPLTVTSAQKNPTAFYLCASSTRELGNQPQHFGDGTRLSIL.

This sequence joins TRBV27 and TRBJ2-3, with 9 bases fitting TRBD1. The CDR3 runs to 15 residues. V was pared by 8 bases and J by 3 bases, with 9 bases of the junction left unmatched. The germline gives CDR1 MNHEY, CDR2 SMNVEV (reference sequence). CDR3 sequence (DNA): TGTGCCAGCGGACCATGGGGACAGGGAACAGATACGCAGTATTTT. Its protein product is CASGPWGQGTDTQYF.

The V call is TRBV19, the J call TRBJ1-1, with D perhaps matching TRBD1 (6 bases). Germline V gene sequence: CDR1 LNHDA, CDR2 SQIVND (reference sequence). The germline V and J ends were trimmed by 5 bases and 11 bases, with 24 bases remaining between them. The CDR3 is 15 residues long. Written as DNA, the CDR3 is TGTGCCAGTAGTGCCGTTCCACGGGACATCCCCGTGGCTTTCTTT. Translation: CASSAVPRDIPVAFF.

The J gene is TRBJ2-1, the V gene TRBV9; no reliable D call. The V end lost 0 bases, the J end lost 5 bases, and 6 bases lay between the germline ends. Germline V gene data show CDR1 as SGDLS and CDR2 as YYNGEE. CDR3 length: 13 residues. CDR3 coding DNA: TGTGCCAGCAGCGTAGGGCATCACAATGAGCAGTTCTTC. This gives the protein CASSVGHHNEQFF.

The chain recombines TRBV9 with TRBJ1-1; D is undetermined. The CDR3 is made up of 12 amino acids. Germline CDR1 and CDR2: SGDLS and YYNGEE. V lost 4 bases, J lost 1 base, and 5 bases lay in between. The CDR3 is CASSPQNTEAFF. CDR3 in DNA: TGTGCCAGCAGCCCACAGAACACTGAAGCTTTCTTT.